The text below deals with one T cell receptor beta chain. This sample was taken from a study of blood T cell repertoires in COVID-19. The wider study: Samples came from the United States, Italy and Spain, spanning acute and convalescent COVID-19.

The assay was immunoSEQ multiplex PCR, and TCRdb's table has in-frame clones only and misses some. The table shows a few hundred thousand clones, with 85% to 90% occurring only once. CDR3 length: 13 amino acids. The ends were cut back, 6 bases at V and 5 bases at J, with 10 bases in the middle. CDR1 is SNHLY and CDR2 is FYNNEI in the germline V gene. The chain has TRBV2 and TRBJ1-4; a weak D match, TRBD1 (6 bases). Sequencing was performed on PBMCs or T cells enriched from blood (not recorded which). The receptor's source is a woman aged 60 to 75 in a cohort exposed to, infected with or recovered from COVID-19 (not recorded which). The CDR3 sequence is CASRTGWNEKLFF. In DNA, the CDR3 is TGTGCCAGCAGGACAGGTTGGAATGAAAAACTGTTTTTT.